The 20 T cell receptor beta chains below come from one sample, sequenced in a study of cytomegalovirus exposure and HLA in healthy donors (dated by TCRdb to 2016 to 2017). Library generation was performed with the immunoSEQ multiplex PCR assay. A mixture of 60 forward primers for TCR Vbeta segments and 13 reverse primers for TCR Jbeta segments was used in the multiplex PCR. Here the immuneACCESS table is served through TCRdb, limited to in-frame sequences with V and J called. Missing clones are a known gap in these copies; in checked studies unresolved V genes cover under half, and the rest lacks a known reason. The sample yields fewer than 250,000 clones; 65% to 85% were counted once. 2.9% of the sample goes to the ten largest clones. Specimen: PBMCs. The receptors stem from a man under 40 in good health and CMV-seronegative.

V is TRBV5-1 and J is TRBJ1-3, with D uncertain. CDR3 length: 15 residues. V was pared by 9 bases and J by 4 bases, with 20 bases between. In germline, CDR1 is SGHRS, CDR2 YFSETQ. CDR3 protein: CATSPRGGSGNTIYF. The CDR3 DNA sequence: TGCGCCACATCCCCTCGGGGTGGTTCCGGAAACACCATATATTTT.

This sequence joins TRBV7-8 and TRBJ2-7; the D gene is possibly TRBD1 (5 bases). The CDR3 totals 14 residues. CDR1 SGHVS and CDR2 FQNEAQ come from the germline V gene. V shed 2 bases and J shed 2 bases, with 10 bases lying between them. Written as DNA, the CDR3 is TGTGCCAGCAGCTTACAGGGTGTCCCCTACGAGCAGTACTTC. Protein sequence: CASSLQGVPYEQYF.

The V and J genes are TRBV11-1 and TRBJ2-1, with 7 bases that match TRBD2. The V and J ends lost 5 bases and 2 bases, in that order; junction bases with no gene match: 6. The CDR3 length is 15 residues. CDR1 and CDR2 from the germline V gene are SGHAT and FQDESV (reference sequence). In DNA, the CDR3 is TGTGCCAGCAGCCCCCTAGCGGCCGCCTACAATGAGCAGTTCTTC. Its translation is CASSPLAAAYNEQFF. The full variable domain, with the rest looked up from reference TRBV11-1 and TRBJ2-1, is EAEVAQSPRYKITEKSQAVAFWCDPISGHATLYWYRQILGQGPELLVQFQDESVVDDSQLPKDRFSAERLKGVDSTLKIQPAELGDSAMYLCASSPLAAAYNEQFFGPGTRLTVL.

This chain links TRBV6-5 with TRBJ1-6; tentative D call: TRBD1 (5 bases). The CDR3 is 15 amino acids. Looked up from germline, CDR1 is MNHEY and CDR2 is SVGAGI. The germline V and J ends were trimmed by 2 bases and 9 bases, with 14 bases remaining between them. CDR3 nucleotides: TGTGCCAGCAGTTACCAGGGTATAGGTTCTTCACCCCTCCACTTT. Translated: CASSYQGIGSSPLHF.

The J gene is TRBJ2-7, the V gene TRBV5-6, with TRBD2 identical over 7 bases. The germline V gene encodes CDR1 SGHDT and CDR2 YYEEEE. The length of the CDR3 is 15 residues. The V segment lost 0 bases and the J segment 5 bases; nucleotides outside the gene matches: 8. The chain's CDR3 is CASSLVGGVFDEQYF. In nucleotides, the CDR3 is TGTGCCAGCAGCTTGGTGGGGGGGGTCTTCGACGAGCAGTACTTC.

This clone was detected only a few times. This chain joins TRBV19 and TRBJ2-3; weak D call: TRBD2 (7 bases). CDR3 length equals 16 residues. Germline values: CDR1 LNHDA, CDR2 SQIVND (reference sequence). Between the trimmed V and J ends, which lost 3 bases and 2 bases, there was a span of 15 bases. The CDR3 protein is CASSMGGPMYTDTQYF. CDR3 DNA sequence: TGTGCCAGTAGTATGGGGGGGCCCATGTACACAGATACGCAGTATTTT.

In DNA form, the CDR3 reads TGCGCCAGCAGCTTTGACAGCTTATTCTCCTACGAGCAGTACTTC. Translating gives CASSFDSLFSYEQYF. The chain links TRBV5-1 to TRBJ2-7; possible D gene TRBD1, 5 bases. Trimming left V 2 bases short and J 0 bases short, with 12 bases between. This CDR3 spans 15 amino acids. Per the germline V gene, CDR1 is SGHRS and CDR2 is YFSETQ.

The rearrangement links TRBV4-2 to TRBJ2-5; 14 bases align to TRBD2. With 1 base clipped from V and 5 bases from J, the junction kept 6 bases outside the gene matches. There are 17 residues in the CDR3. From germline, CDR1 is LGHNA and CDR2 YNFKEQ. CDR3 DNA: TGTGCCAGCAGCCAAGCGACTAGCGGGGGGGCCGGTGAGACCCAGTACTTC. Residues: CASSQATSGGAGETQYF.

Regarding this clone: One end of the junction varies from germline; a read error may be responsible. The V gene is TRBV6-1, the J gene TRBJ2-4; D unclear. CDR3 length: 13 amino acids. CDR1 MNHNS and CDR2 SASEGT come from the germline V gene. The CDR3 loop reads CASSYGVPPPLNF. CDR3 nucleotides: TGTGCCAGCAGCTACGGTGTACCTCCCCCCCTGAACTTC.

The rearrangement joins TRBV18 to TRBJ1-5, with 11 bases fitting TRBD1. The V gene's germline CDR1 is KGHSH and CDR2 LQKENI. Germline trimming cut 6 bases from V and 7 bases from J; bases unmatched to any gene: 5. The CDR3 runs 14 residues. The CDR3 DNA reads TGTGCCAGCTCTCACGGACAGGGGGCGCAGCCCCAGCATTTT. This encodes CASSHGQGAQPQHF.

The chain links TRBV19 to TRBJ1-6, with D possibly being TRBD1 (5 bases). The CDR3 runs 16 residues. Germline assignment: CDR1 LNHDA and CDR2 SQIVND (reference sequence). Trimming stripped 5 bases from V and 6 bases from J, with 17 bases between. Written as DNA, the CDR3 is TGTGCCAGTAGTGTTTCTCAAGGGGATTTTAATTCACCCCTCCACTTT. Protein: CASSVSQGDFNSPLHF.

The sample holds a few counts of this clone. This sample also contains other DNA sequences that code for the same CDR3. V is TRBV6-5 and J is TRBJ2-3; 7 bases are shared with TRBD2. This CDR3 is 11 amino acids long. Losses at the gene ends were 9 bases for V and 11 bases for J; bases not matched to a gene: 8. Germline assignment: CDR1 MNHEY and CDR2 SVGAGI. The CDR3 is CASRLGEGQYF. As DNA, the CDR3 is TGTGCCAGTAGATTGGGGGAGGGGCAGTATTTT.

The gene calls are TRBV11-2 and TRBJ2-7, with 7 positions matching TRBD1. V lost 4 bases, J lost 0 bases, and 12 bases stayed unmatched. CDR1 is SGHAT and CDR2 is FQNNGV in the germline V gene. There are 17 residues in the CDR3. CDR3 amino acids: CASSSVRGQPSSYEQYF. CDR3 coding DNA: TGTGCCAGCAGCTCGGTACGGGGACAGCCGAGCTCCTACGAGCAGTACTTC. Using reference TRBV11-2 and TRBJ2-7 for the parts outside the CDR3, the full variable domain is EAGVAQSPRYKIIEKRQSVAFWCNPISGHATLYWYQQILGQGPKLLIQFQNNGVVDDSQLPKDRFSAERLKGVDSTLKIQPAKLEDSAVYLCASSSVRGQPSSYEQYFGPGTRLTVT.

Only one count was recorded for this clone. The chain joins TRBV4-1 to TRBJ2-1, with a tentative D call TRBD1 (5 bases). Germline loops: CDR1 MGHRA, CDR2 YSYEKL. The CDR3 is 12 residues long. Trimming removed 2 bases at V and 10 bases at J, with 9 bases between. For the CDR3, the DNA is TGCGCCAGCAGCCAACCCCGACAGGAGCAGTTCTTC. Protein product: CASSQPRQEQFF.

Here the CDR3 DNA reads TGTGCCAGCAGCCCCGAGGGGACAGGGGGCGTTTACGAGCAGTACTTC. It specifies CASSPEGTGGVYEQYF. The chain joins TRBV9 to TRBJ2-7; 12 positions match TRBD1. J lost 4 bases, V lost 4 bases, and 9 bases had no gene match. CDR3 length: 16 amino acids. Germline V CDR1 and CDR2: SGDLS, YYNGEE.

The V and J genes are TRBV19 and TRBJ2-3; weak D call: TRBD1 (6 bases). CDR3 size: 14 residues. Germline-derived CDR1 and CDR2 are LNHDA and SQIVND (reference sequence). The germline V and J ends were trimmed by 7 bases and 8 bases, with 19 bases remaining between them. CDR3 DNA: TGTGCCAGTATAGACAGGAGAACGTATGGTACGCAGTATTTT. It encodes CASIDRRTYGTQYF.

The chain employs TRBV6-1 and TRBJ2-5; TRBD1 matches 10 bases. CDR3 size: 15 residues. Losses at the gene ends were 6 bases for V and 5 bases for J; bases not matched to a gene: 9. Per the germline V gene, CDR1 is MNHNS and CDR2 is SASEGT. Here the CDR3 reads CASRPRTGGGETQYF. CDR3 in DNA: TGTGCCAGCAGGCCCCGGACAGGGGGTGGGGAGACCCAGTACTTC.

The gene calls are TRBV27 and TRBJ1-2; the D gene is possibly TRBD1 (5 bases). Germline V lookup: CDR1 MNHEY, CDR2 SMNVEV (reference sequence). V lost 4 bases, J lost 4 bases, and 10 bases lay in between. CDR3 length equals 13 residues. CDR3 protein: CASSSEGLYGYTF. The CDR3 nucleotides read TGTGCCAGCAGTTCGGAGGGGCTCTATGGCTACACCTTC.

The V gene is TRBV13, the J gene TRBJ1-2; D is possibly TRBD1 (5 bases). The CDR3 spans 14 residues. The V gene lost 2 bases and the J gene lost 6 bases, with 13 bases spanning the gap. CDR1 and CDR2 (germline): PRHDT, FYEKMQ (reference sequence). The CDR3 reads CASSLTGGSNGYTF. The CDR3 DNA sequence: TGTGCCAGCAGCTTAACGGGGGGTTCGAATGGCTACACCTTC.

V gene TRBV15 combines with J gene TRBJ1-6; 10 bases map to TRBD1. The CDR3 is 15 amino acids. CDR1 is LNHNV, CDR2 YYDKDF, per germline (reference sequence). Losses at the gene ends were 8 bases for V and 0 bases for J; bases not matched to a gene: 1. CDR3 sequence: CATRQGASYNSPLHF. The DNA of the CDR3 is TGTGCCACCCGACAGGGGGCCTCCTATAATTCACCCCTCCACTTT.